The 30 T cell receptor beta chains below all came from one sample that was sequenced in a study of cytomegalovirus exposure and HLA in healthy donors (TCRdb year 2017). Receptors were amplified or captured by the immunoSEQ multiplex PCR assay. For the multiplex PCR, a mixture combining 60 forward primers for TCR Vbeta segments and 13 reverse primers for TCR Jbeta segments was used. TCRdb obtained this table from immuneACCESS and retained in-frame rearrangements with V and J assigned. These tables miss some clones; where compared with another copy, unresolved V genes account for less than half of the shortfall, and the remainder is unexplained. For this sample the table gives 85,000 to 130,000 clones, of which 60% to 85% were detected only once. Around 5% of the sample lies in the top ten. The material sequenced was PBMCs. Receptors originate from a woman aged 18-29 years in good health and CMV-seropositive.

This chain joins TRBV19 and TRBJ1-5; D might be TRBD1 (5 bases). The CDR3 length is 15 residues. V was shortened by 3 bases and J by 2 bases, with 11 bases between the two germline ends. Germline V lookup: CDR1 LNHDA, CDR2 SQIVND (reference sequence). CDR3 nucleotide sequence: TGTGCCAGTAGTATTTGGGGCCCAGGCAATCAGCCCCAGCATTTT. This codes for CASSIWGPGNQPQHF.

The V gene is TRBV30, the J gene TRBJ2-5; no definite D call. V lost 3 bases and J lost 3, with 8 bases in between. The germline CDR1 and CDR2 sequences are GTSNPN and SVGIG (reference sequence). The CDR3 contains 12 residues. CDR3 sequence reads: CAWRPSKETQYF. CDR3 in DNA: TGTGCCTGGAGGCCATCTAAAGAGACCCAGTACTTC.

The rearrangement uses TRBV6-1 and TRBJ2-2; maybe TRBD1 (6 bases). Trimming shortened V by 9 bases and J by 6 bases, and 14 bases separated the two germline ends. The germline gives CDR1 MNHNS, CDR2 SASEGT. The CDR3 runs 13 residues. The CDR3 sequence is CASNREGAGELFF. CDR3 coding DNA: TGTGCCAGTAACAGGGAAGGGGCCGGGGAGCTGTTTTTT.

The chain uses TRBV4-1 and TRBJ2-3; 15 bases are shared with TRBD2. The CDR3 spans 18 residues. V lost 2 bases and J lost 4; bases outside the gene matches: 7. From germline, CDR1 is MGHRA and CDR2 YSYEKL. This CDR3 reads CASSQLWGLAGGSDTQYF. The CDR3 bases are TGCGCCAGCAGCCAATTATGGGGACTAGCGGGAGGCTCAGATACGCAGTATTTT.

The rearrangement links TRBV6-5 to TRBJ2-6, with a possible D match to TRBD2 (6 bases). V was pared by 2 bases and J by 0 bases, with 8 bases between. CDR1 and CDR2 from the germline V gene are MNHEY and SVGAGI. CDR3 length: 16 residues. The CDR3 nucleotides are TGTGCCAGCAGTTACGGGGGGTCCTCTGGGGCCAACGTCCTGACTTTC. Protein sequence: CASSYGGSSGANVLTF.

The chain couples TRBV7-3 to TRBJ1-5; 7 bases match TRBD1. CDR1 is SGHTA and CDR2 is FQGTGA in the germline V gene. V lost 10 bases to trimming and J lost 3 bases; unmatched junction nucleotides: 3. This CDR3 has 12 residues. CDR3 nucleotide sequence: TGTGCCATCGGGACAGTCAATCAGCCCCAGCATTTT. Translated, it gives CAIGTVNQPQHF.

CDR3 in amino acids: CASSGRAGAYEQYF. CDR3 coding DNA: TGTGCCAGCAGCGGTAGAGCGGGAGCCTACGAGCAGTACTTC. This rearrangement joins TRBV9 to TRBJ2-7; 8 bases line up with TRBD2. This CDR3 comprises 14 residues. Germline loops: CDR1 SGDLS, CDR2 YYNGEE. With 3 bases clipped from V and 2 bases from J, the junction kept 4 bases outside the gene matches.

The V gene is TRBV28, the J gene TRBJ2-7, with a tentative D call TRBD2 (5 bases). This CDR3 contains 14 residues. Trimming took 5 bases from V and 0 from J, leaving 11 bases between them. CDR1 is MDHEN and CDR2 is SYDVKM in the germline V gene. The CDR3 DNA sequence: TGTGCCAGCAGTCCTCGCGCGGGCTCCTACGAGCAGTACTTC. Translation gives CASSPRAGSYEQYF.

The chain is built from TRBV2 and TRBJ1-2, with TRBD1 matching 7 bases. The CDR3 sequence is 13 residues long. The V gene end was trimmed by 4 bases and the J gene end by 2 bases; junction bases not matched to a gene: 1. From germline, CDR1 is SNHLY and CDR2 FYNNEI. The CDR3 sequence is CASSGTGNYGYTF. CDR3 bases: TGTGCCAGCAGTGGGACAGGCAACTATGGCTACACCTTC. Combining the CDR3 with reference TRBV2 and TRBJ1-2 gives the whole variable domain EPEVTQTPSHQVTQMGQEVILRCVPISNHLYFYWYRQILGQKVEFLVSFYNNEISEKSEIFDDQFSVERPDGSNFTLKIRSTKLEDSAMYFCASSGTGNYGYTFGSGTRLTVV.

The chain employs TRBV30 and TRBJ2-4, with 7 bases lining up with TRBD2. J lost 5 bases, V lost 0 bases, and 10 bases had no gene match. The CDR3 loop spans 16 amino acids. Looked up from germline, CDR1 is GTSNPN and CDR2 is SVGIG (reference sequence). The CDR3, as DNA: TGTGCCTGGAGTGTCTTCGGGGCGGGAGCGGAAAACATTCAGTACTTC. The encoded protein is CAWSVFGAGAENIQYF.

On this clone: The conserved closing phenylalanine or tryptophan is absent in this CDR3, likely reflecting a read error. The chain carries TRBV7-8 and TRBJ1-2, with D possibly TRBD1 on 5 matching bases. CDR3 length: 14 residues. Germline-derived CDR1 and CDR2 are SGHVS and FQNEAQ. V lost 3 bases to trimming and J lost 5 bases, with 13 bases between them. This chain's CDR3 is CASSLGGSDYGYTV. The CDR3 DNA reads as TGTGCCAGCAGCTTGGGGGGGTCGGATTATGGCTACACCGTC.

The rearrangement joins TRBV10-3 to TRBJ1-1, with a tentative D call TRBD1 (5 bases). The V gene lost 3 bases and the J gene lost 4 bases, with 12 bases spanning the gap. CDR3 length equals 14 residues. CDR1 and CDR2 (germline): ENHRY, SYGVKD. CDR3 sequence: CAISDLPGGTEAFF. DNA for the CDR3: TGTGCCATCAGTGATCTCCCGGGGGGCACTGAAGCTTTCTTT.

The CDR3 bases are TGTGCCAGCAGTTTCACAGGGGGAGGAGATGGCTACACCTTC. It encodes CASSFTGGGDGYTF. The chain uses TRBV6-5 and TRBJ1-2; 8 bases fit TRBD1. Per germline, CDR1 MNHEY and CDR2 SVGAGI. CDR3 length: 14 residues. V lost 4 bases and J lost 6; bases outside the gene matches: 7.

A few counts support this clone. V usage is TRBV7-9 and J usage is TRBJ2-5; D might be TRBD2 (6 bases). Trimming took 5 bases from V and 1 from J, leaving 11 bases between them. There are 14 residues in the CDR3. Germline CDR1 SEHNR, CDR2 FQNEAQ (reference sequence). The CDR3 protein is CASSPGSVQETQYF. The CDR3 DNA sequence: TGTGCCAGCAGCCCCGGGAGCGTCCAAGAGACCCAGTACTTC.

The chain joins TRBV21-1 to TRBJ2-1; no DNA check was done on the table's D call, TRBD2. TRBV21-1 is marked as a pseudogene. This CDR3 spans 15 amino acids. The CDR3 DNA sequence: TGTGCCAGCAGCCCGGGAGGCCCGCGGGACGATGAGCAGTTCTTC. As protein: CASSPGGPRDDEQFF.

There are a few counts of this clone. The V call is TRBV7-9, the J call TRBJ1-1; D is uncertain. Germline CDR1 and CDR2: SEHNR and FQNEAQ (reference sequence). The CDR3 contains 15 residues. V was shortened by 8 bases and J by 1 base, with 17 bases between the two germline ends. The CDR3 is CASFSLWQENTEAFF. DNA for the CDR3: TGTGCCAGCTTCTCTCTTTGGCAGGAGAACACTGAAGCTTTCTTT.

The chain couples TRBV9 to TRBJ2-7; D may be TRBD1 (5 bases). Per the germline V gene, CDR1 is SGDLS and CDR2 is YYNGEE. The CDR3 runs to 15 residues. V lost 0 bases and J 2 bases, leaving 12 bases between the germline ends. CDR3: CASSVETGATYEQYF. CDR3 coding DNA: TGTGCCAGCAGCGTAGAAACAGGAGCCACCTACGAGCAGTACTTC.

V gene TRBV5-1 combines with J gene TRBJ2-3; 14 bases agree with TRBD2. The V gene end was trimmed by 2 bases and the J gene end by 1 base; junction bases not matched to a gene: 9. Germline loops: CDR1 SGHRS, CDR2 YFSETQ. This CDR3 spans 19 amino acids. This chain's CDR3 is CASSFGLAGGRSGTDTQYF. The CDR3, as DNA: TGCGCCAGCAGCTTTGGACTAGCGGGAGGTCGCTCGGGCACAGATACGCAGTATTTT.

The chain employs TRBV15 and TRBJ2-5; no firm D call. CDR3 length equals 13 residues. Germline-derived CDR1 and CDR2 are LNHNV and YYDKDF (reference sequence). Trimming stripped 0 bases from V and 7 bases from J, with 9 bases between. CDR3 in DNA: TGTGCCACCAGCAGAGAGAGGTCGGGGACCCAGTACTTC. Its translation: CATSRERSGTQYF.

The chain joins TRBV7-8 to TRBJ1-6; 10 positions match TRBD1. V lost 3 bases and J lost 8; bases outside the gene matches: 7. Germline loops: CDR1 SGHVS, CDR2 FQNEAQ. The CDR3 totals 16 residues. The CDR3 here is CASSLGQGMRDSPLHF. CDR3 nucleotides: TGTGCCAGCAGCTTGGGACAGGGGATGAGGGATTCACCCCTCCACTTT.

This rearrangement joins TRBV6-5 to TRBJ1-1, with a weak D call TRBD1 (5 bases). V was cut by 2 bases and J by 1 base, with 14 bases left in between. The CDR3 is made up of 16 amino acids. Germline CDR1 and CDR2: MNHEY and SVGAGI. CDR3 amino acids: CASSYKEGRRNTEAFF. The CDR3 bases are TGTGCCAGCAGTTACAAGGAGGGGAGGAGGAACACTGAAGCTTTCTTT.

This clone occurred once. This chain uses TRBV7-9 with TRBJ2-3, with 8 bases that match TRBD1. V was pared by 4 bases and J by 2 bases, with 2 bases of the junction left unmatched. The CDR3 covers 14 residues. Germline V gives CDR1 SEHNR, CDR2 FQNEAQ (reference sequence). In nucleotides, the CDR3 is TGTGCCAGCAGCTGGACAGGGTTCACAGATACGCAGTATTTT. Translation gives CASSWTGFTDTQYF.

The table lists this clone with a count of one. The chain joins TRBV7-9 to TRBJ1-2; D call uncertain. The germline CDR1 and CDR2 sequences are SEHNR and FQNEAQ (reference sequence). The CDR3 covers 13 residues. Trimming left V 5 bases short and J 6 bases short, with 13 bases between. CDR3 DNA sequence: TGTGCCAGCAGCCCATCTTGGGCAGATGGCTACACCTTC. Its translation is CASSPSWADGYTF.

This clone appeared once. The genes are TRBV7-9 and TRBJ2-5, with TRBD2 matching 8 bases. The CDR3 contains 16 residues. V lost 3 bases and J lost 0; bases outside the gene matches: 6. Germline loops: CDR1 SEHNR, CDR2 FQNEAQ (reference sequence). The CDR3 spells CASSFSPGGYQETQYF. DNA of the CDR3: TGTGCCAGCAGCTTCTCCCCGGGAGGGTACCAAGAGACCCAGTACTTC. Filled out from reference TRBV7-9 and TRBJ2-5, the complete variable domain reads DTGVSQNPRHKITKRGQNVTFRCDPISEHNRLYWYRQTLGQGPEFLTYFQNEAQLEKSRLLSDRFSAERPKGSFSTLEIQRTEQGDSAMYLCASSFSPGGYQETQYFGPGTRLLVL.

A few counts support this clone. V is TRBV10-3 and J is TRBJ2-3; 9 positions match TRBD1. V shed 3 bases, J shed 4 bases, and the junction held 2 bases outside the gene matches. Germline lookup yields CDR1 ENHRY and CDR2 SYGVKD. The CDR3 covers 14 residues. The CDR3 loop is CAISDDRGADTQYF. The CDR3 DNA follows: TGTGCCATCAGTGATGACAGGGGGGCAGATACGCAGTATTTT.

The V gene is TRBV4-1, the J gene TRBJ1-5, with 8 bases matching TRBD1. The CDR3 runs 19 residues. With V trimmed by 4 bases and J by 5 bases, 19 bases remained unmatched. Looked up from germline, CDR1 is MGHRA and CDR2 is YSYEKL. CDR3 coding DNA: TGCGCCAGCAGCCCGGCTTTACCTGGACAGGGACATCTTTATCAGCCCCAGCATTTT. Amino acid sequence: CASSPALPGQGHLYQPQHF.

Comments on this clone: The same CDR3 arises from other DNA sequences in this sample as well. This chain uses TRBV30 with TRBJ2-1; TRBD2 aligns across 11 bases. Germline values: CDR1 GTSNPN, CDR2 SVGIG (reference sequence). J lost 4 bases, V lost 1 base, and 0 bases had no gene match. The CDR3 sequence is 14 residues long. CDR3 sequence (DNA): TGTGCCTGGAGTGGACTAGCGGGGTACAATGAGCAGTTCTTC. This codes for CAWSGLAGYNEQFF.

The genes are TRBV10-1 and TRBJ2-2; D is possibly TRBD2 (5 bases). V lost 8 bases and J lost 7, with 14 bases in between. The germline V gene encodes CDR1 WNHNN and CDR2 SYGVQD (reference sequence). The CDR3 extends over 13 amino acids. The CDR3 sequence is CASRREMIGELFF. In DNA, the CDR3 is TGCGCCAGCCGTCGGGAAATGATCGGGGAGCTGTTTTTT.

The V gene is TRBV25-1, the J gene TRBJ1-5; D is perhaps TRBD1 (6 bases). The V gene's germline CDR1 is MGHDK and CDR2 SYGVNS. Between the trimmed V and J ends, which lost 1 base and 1 base, there was a span of 8 bases. The CDR3 contains 15 residues. The DNA of the CDR3 is TGTGCCAGCAGTGAATCCAGGGGAAGCAATCAGCCCCAGCATTTT. Encoded protein: CASSESRGSNQPQHF.

The chain carries TRBV28 and TRBJ2-7; D perhaps matches TRBD1 (6 bases). The germline V gene has CDR1 MDHEN and CDR2 SYDVKM. The germline V and J ends were trimmed by 5 bases and 6 bases, with 11 bases remaining between them. The length of the CDR3 is 12 residues. The CDR3 DNA is TGTGCCAGCAGTCAGGGGAGCCGCGAGCAGTACTTC. Amino acids: CASSQGSREQYF.